A selection of T cell receptor beta chains follows, all from one sample in a study of T cell responses to AZD1222 COVID-19 vaccine. Only in-frame clones appear in the TCRdb table, and some are missing; sequencing was by immunoSEQ multiplex PCR. The data hold tens of thousands of clones, with more than 75% observed a single time. The sample was peripheral blood, taken 28 days after the second AZD1222 dose. The receptors here all came from an adult who received the AZD1222 COVID-19 vaccine. The CDR3 runs from the conserved cysteine through the conserved F or W. The order of the fields is J gene, V gene, clone size, D gene, CDR3 DNA, CDR3 protein. D genes are given only for firm matches. Only part of the rows carry a size: once, few, many, or a class if the clone is expanded.

j_call: TRBJ1-4; v_call: TRBV18; clone_size: NA; d_call: NA; cdr3_nt: TGTGCCAGCTCACCGCGTACAACTAATGAAAAACTGTTTTTT; cdr3_aa: CASSPRTTNEKLFF
j_call: TRBJ1-2; v_call: TRBV5-4; clone_size: NA; d_call: TRBD1; cdr3_nt: TGTGCCAGCAGCTTGCTGGGAGTCAGGGGGCCGATGAGTGGCTACACCTTC; cdr3_aa: CASSLLGVRGPMSGYTF
j_call: TRBJ2-5; v_call: TRBV10-3; clone_size: few; d_call: NA; cdr3_nt: TGTGCCATCAGTGAGTCGGAGGTTAGTTTCTACGGGGGGCGCCAAGAGACCCAGTACTTC; cdr3_aa: CAISESEVSFYGGRQETQYF
j_call: TRBJ1-1; v_call: TRBV2; clone_size: NA; d_call: TRBD1; cdr3_nt: TGTGCCAGCAGTGAATTAAGTGGACAGGGAGCTAACACTGAAGCTTTCTTT; cdr3_aa: CASSELSGQGANTEAFF
j_call: TRBJ1-3; v_call: TRBV30; clone_size: NA; d_call: NA; cdr3_nt: TGTGCCTGGAGCATTTCTTCTGGAAACACCATATATTTT; cdr3_aa: CAWSISSGNTIYF
j_call: TRBJ1-5; v_call: TRBV5-1; clone_size: few; d_call: NA; cdr3_nt: TGCGCCAGCAGCTTGGACGGGAATAGCAATCAGCCCCAGCATTTT; cdr3_aa: CASSLDGNSNQPQHF
j_call: TRBJ1-3; v_call: TRBV7-9; clone_size: NA; d_call: NA; cdr3_nt: TGTGCCAGCAGTCCCGGAAGGGACTCTGGAAACACCATATATTTT; cdr3_aa: CASSPGRDSGNTIYF
j_call: TRBJ2-5; v_call: TRBV6-5; clone_size: NA; d_call: TRBD2; cdr3_nt: TGTGCCAGCACAGGGACTAGCGTCCAAGAGACCCAGTACTTC; cdr3_aa: CASTGTSVQETQYF
j_call: TRBJ1-6; v_call: TRBV19; clone_size: NA; d_call: TRBD1; cdr3_nt: TGTGCCAGTACCGATGACAGGGGTATGACACCCCTCCACTTT; cdr3_aa: CASTDDRGMTPLHF
j_call: TRBJ1-4; v_call: TRBV5-6; clone_size: NA; d_call: TRBD1; cdr3_nt: TGTGCCAGCAGCAGACCGGGACAGGCTAATGAAAAACTGTTTTTT; cdr3_aa: CASSRPGQANEKLFF
j_call: TRBJ1-6; v_call: TRBV6-5; clone_size: NA; d_call: NA; cdr3_nt: TGTGCCAGCAGCCCCTCGGGCAGGGACATAACCCTCCACTTT; cdr3_aa: CASSPSGRDITLHF
j_call: TRBJ2-7; v_call: TRBV12-3/TRBV12-4; clone_size: NA; d_call: NA; cdr3_nt: TGTGCCAGCAGTTTTGGCAGGTTCTACGAGCAGTACTTC; cdr3_aa: CASSFGRFYEQYF
j_call: TRBJ2-3; v_call: TRBV10-3; clone_size: NA; d_call: NA; cdr3_nt: TGTGCCATCAGTGAGTCGAGTAAGTCCACAGATACGCAGTATTTT; cdr3_aa: CAISESSKSTDTQYF
j_call: TRBJ1-2; v_call: TRBV5-6; clone_size: NA; d_call: NA; cdr3_nt: TGTGCCAGCAGCTTGCACCCGTCCGAGGACTATGGCTACACCTTC; cdr3_aa: CASSLHPSEDYGYTF
j_call: TRBJ1-5; v_call: TRBV19; clone_size: NA; d_call: NA; cdr3_nt: TGTGCCAGTAGTATGGGGTCGGGGAGAGATAGCAATCAGCCCCAGCATTTT; cdr3_aa: CASSMGSGRDSNQPQHF
j_call: TRBJ1-2; v_call: TRBV28; clone_size: NA; d_call: NA; cdr3_nt: TGTGCCAGCAGTGGTACAGGGTTCGGCTATGGCTACACCTTC; cdr3_aa: CASSGTGFGYGYTF
j_call: TRBJ2-3; v_call: TRBV5-4; clone_size: NA; d_call: NA; cdr3_nt: TGTGCCAGCTCTTATGGTGGGCCTCTAGGGGATACGCAGTATTTT; cdr3_aa: CASSYGGPLGDTQYF